This note documents a single T cell receptor (beta chain) sequence. Its antigen is currently not known. Within one base of it there is no much larger clone, and no base qualities were kept. Participants in the prospective study were enrolled through a virtual design, were aged 18 to 89 years, and lived in approximately 24 United States geographic areas. In the prospective study, cohorts were assigned on the basis of participant-reported clinical history obtained from a screening survey and a study questionnaire. In the prospective study, mobile phlebotomists collected whole blood, serum and a nasopharyngeal or oropharyngeal swab from each participant. Participants in the prospective study had the option to provide additional blood draws and questionnaires over a roughly two-month period. Prospective study blood samples were shipped either frozen or at room temperature before DNA extraction. TCRbeta CDR3 regions were amplified from genomic DNA by means of the immunoSEQ Assay, a bias-controlled multiplex PCR. On the study's bioinformatics: The number of nucleated cells in each sample was estimated from the amplification of reference gene primers within the assay. To quantify the absolute abundance of each unique TCRbeta CDR3 rearrangement, sequence reads were collapsed and filtered. For each sample, productive Simpson clonality was calculated by taking the square root of Simpson's diversity index across productive rearrangements. TCRdb's version of the immuneACCESS table is confined to in-frame rearrangements and falls short of the full clone set. An unresolved V gene accounts for under half of the shortfall where checked; the remainder is of unknown origin. That table furnishes V, J and clone size, whereas the DNA furnished D and trimming. Across this sample there are roughly 180,000 clones, with over 70% seen only once. The ten biggest clones cover about 5% of the sample.

This sample is drawn from a study of blood T cell repertoires in COVID-19 (dated by TCRdb to between 2020 and 2021). Regarding the research as a whole: Samples covering the acute and convalescent phases of COVID-19 were provided by collaborators in the United States, Italy and Spain. The prospective study material was composed of cDNA or gDNA derived from T cells, B-cell-depleted T cells, or PBMCs. The dataset comprised deeply sampled blood TCRbeta repertoires from subjects exposed to, actively infected with, or recovered from COVID-19. The repertoires were made available in a free public database intended to serve as a resource for research on the immune response to SARS-CoV-2. Samples were obtained from the ongoing ImmuneRACE study (first 160 participants) and from approximately 1,200 subjects provided by 6 global collaborators. The sample metadata nearly always contained a de-identified subject ID, COVID-19 status, age in years and sex. Where available, HLA class I and class II types were obtained from metadata supplied by the sample provider rather than from assay-based typing. Overall study outcomes, separate from this receptor: How much clinical and demographic metadata was included differed by source and by participant, and the metadata was provided uncurated.

The cysteine opens and the phenylalanine closes a CDR3 of 14 amino acids. The read is trimmed to its CDR3 DNA, 42 bases read in frame from base 1. Trimming accounts for 6 bases at V and 2 bases at J, while the number of junction bases matched to no gene is 5. CDR1 and CDR2 are read off the germline V gene (reference sequence) as LNHDA and SQIVND. Recombination linked TRBV19 to TRBJ2-3; a stretch of 7 junction bases matches TRBD2. Sequenced: PBMCs or T cells enriched from blood (not recorded which). The clonotype was recovered from a woman aged 40 to 55 with acute COVID-19. CDR3 sequence: CASRPSGATDTQYF. The nucleotide sequence is TGTGCCAGTAGGCCTAGCGGCGCCACAGATACGCAGTATTTT.